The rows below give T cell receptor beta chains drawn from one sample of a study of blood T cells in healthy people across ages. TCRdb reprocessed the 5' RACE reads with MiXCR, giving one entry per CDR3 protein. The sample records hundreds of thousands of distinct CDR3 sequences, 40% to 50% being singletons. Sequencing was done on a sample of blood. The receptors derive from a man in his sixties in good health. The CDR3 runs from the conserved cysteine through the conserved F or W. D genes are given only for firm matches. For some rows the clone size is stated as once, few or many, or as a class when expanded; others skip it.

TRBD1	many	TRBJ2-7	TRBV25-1	TGTGCCAGCAGTCGGGACAGCCGAAAGGGCTACGAGCAGTACTTC	CASSRDSRKGYEQYF
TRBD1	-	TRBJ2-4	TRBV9	TGTGCCAGCAGCCCCCCGGGACAGGGGGTAAAAAACATTCAGTACTTC	CASSPPGQGVKNIQYF
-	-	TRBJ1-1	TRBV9	TGTGCCAGCAGCGTAGTGGGGGGGAGAACTGAAGCTTTCTTT	CASSVVGGRTEAFF
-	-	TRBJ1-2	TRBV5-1	TGCGCCAGCAGCTTCGAGTCCAGCTATGGCTACACCTTC	CASSFESSYGYTF
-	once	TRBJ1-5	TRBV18	TGTGCCAGCTCACAACAGGGAACAAATCAGCCCCAGCATTTT	CASSQQGTNQPQHF
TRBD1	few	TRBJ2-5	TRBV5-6	TGTGCCAGCAGCTTGCGGACAGGGGTGGTGCAAGAGACCCAGTACTTC	CASSLRTGVVQETQYF
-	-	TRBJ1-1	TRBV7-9	TGTGCCAGCAGCTCACTTTATGGCGGGATCACTGAAGCTTTCTTT	CASSSLYGGITEAFF
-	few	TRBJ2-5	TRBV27	TGTGCCAGCAGTTTAATTCCGGGGGAGTGGGAGACCCAGTACTTC	CASSLIPGEWETQYF
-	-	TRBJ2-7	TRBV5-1	TGCGCCAGCAAGTGGGGCGCGGGCTCCTACGAGCAGTACTTC	CASKWGAGSYEQYF
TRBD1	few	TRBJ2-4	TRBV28	TGTGCCAGCAGTGGGACAGTGATAAACATTCAGTACTTC	CASSGTVINIQYF
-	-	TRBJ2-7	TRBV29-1	TGCAGCGTTCAGCTGGGGTCGCACGAGCAGTACTTC	CSVQLGSHEQYF
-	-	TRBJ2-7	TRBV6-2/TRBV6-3	TGTGCCAGCAGTTACTGGGGTGACGAGCAGTACTTC	CASSYWGDEQYF
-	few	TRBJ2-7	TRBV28	TGTGCCACCGAGTTCTTGGCGGGGGCCACTTACGAGCAGTACTTC	CATEFLAGATYEQYF
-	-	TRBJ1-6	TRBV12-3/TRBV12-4	TGTGCCAGCAGCAAACCTAATTCACCCCTCCACTTT	CASSKPNSPLHF
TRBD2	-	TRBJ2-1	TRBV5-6	TGTGCCAGCAGCGGGACTAGCGGGGGGGCCTACAATGAGCAGTTCTTC	CASSGTSGGAYNEQFF
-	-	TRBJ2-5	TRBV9	TGTGCCAGCAGCGTAGACGGGACTCCCCAAGAGACCCAGTACTTC	CASSVDGTPQETQYF
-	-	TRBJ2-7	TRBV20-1	TGCAGTGCAGATTGGACGAGTAATGAGCAGTACTTC	CSADWTSNEQYF